This T cell receptor beta chain is drawn from a study of neurological immune-mediated disorders. Trimming removed 0 bases from V and 4 bases from J, with 11 bases in between. Germline CDR1 reads SGHRS; CDR2 reads YFSETQ. The CDR3 runs to 15 residues. The method for making cDNA was 5'RACE, and it used 10-nucleotide random UMIs. TCRdb ran MiXCR on the 5' RACE reads and lists one entry per CDR3 protein. The sample lists around 69,000 distinct CDR3 sequences; 3.5% to 5.5% were seen once. In its sample, this clonotype was seen many times. J is TRBJ1-5 and V is TRBV5-1; no clear D. This sequence originates from a man aged 25-45 years with multiple sclerosis. The specimen sequenced was PBMCs. The chain's CDR3 is CASSLDSPINQPQHF. The DNA of the CDR3 is TGCGCCAGCAGCTTGGATAGCCCCATTAATCAGCCCCAGCATTTT.